Listed below are T cell receptor beta chains from one sample, sequenced in a study of CD4 T cells in relation to SARS-CoV-2 and coronaviruses. Their antigens remain unidentified. Some clones are missing from TCRdb's copy, which holds only in-frame ones; the method was immunoSEQ multiplex PCR. The sample includes around 20,000 clones, around four fifths of them seen just once. The sample comprised CD4+ T cells from PBMCs, cultured in vitro. The receptors were gathered from a human donor in good health. Each CDR3 is given with its conserved first and last residue. Fields, in order: CDR3 protein, CDR3 DNA, D gene, V gene, clone size, J gene. The D gene is left open where the match is weak. A clone size is listed for some rows: how often the clone was seen (once, few, many), or a class if it is expanded.

CDR3: CASSPGDSGANVLTF
DNA: TGCGCCAGCAGCCCGGGAGACTCTGGGGCCAACGTCCTGACTTTC
D: NA
V: TRBV5-1
size: NA
J: TRBJ2-6

CDR3: CASRGGSSYNEQFF
DNA: TGTGCCAGCAGGGGCGGGAGCTCCTACAATGAGCAGTTCTTC
D: TRBD2
V: TRBV11-1
size: NA
J: TRBJ2-1

CDR3: CASSQTGQGLVETQYF
DNA: TGCGCCAGCAGCCAAACAGGACAGGGGTTAGTTGAGACCCAGTACTTC
D: TRBD1
V: TRBV4-1
size: NA
J: TRBJ2-5

CDR3: CAWSGRGGNYGYTF
DNA: TGTGCCTGGAGCGGACGGGGAGGGAACTATGGCTACACCTTC
D: NA
V: TRBV30
size: NA
J: TRBJ1-2

CDR3: CASSPWGRNTEAFF
DNA: TGTGCCAGCTCTCCCTGGGGAAGGAACACTGAAGCTTTCTTT
D: NA
V: TRBV18
size: NA
J: TRBJ1-1

CDR3: CATSSTQVLDQETQYF
DNA: TGTGCCACCAGCAGCACCCAGGTATTGGACCAAGAGACCCAGTACTTC
D: NA
V: TRBV15
size: NA
J: TRBJ2-5

CDR3: CASSPPYRGNTIYF
DNA: TGTGCCAGCTCACCACCATATCGAGGAAACACCATATATTTT
D: NA
V: TRBV18
size: NA
J: TRBJ1-3

CDR3: CASSLPYYEQYF
DNA: TGTGCCAGCAGCTTGCCCTACTACGAGCAGTACTTC
D: NA
V: TRBV7-8
size: NA
J: TRBJ2-7

CDR3: CASSESRGNYGYTF
DNA: TGTGCCAGCAGTGAGTCCAGGGGGAACTATGGCTACACCTTC
D: TRBD1
V: TRBV6-1
size: once
J: TRBJ1-2

CDR3: CASSHDRTSRYGYTF
DNA: TGTGCCAGCAGCCATGACAGGACATCTCGCTATGGCTACACCTTC
D: NA
V: TRBV27
size: few
J: TRBJ1-2

CDR3: CASSAGLVVSGANVLTF
DNA: TGTGCCAGCTCAGCGGGACTAGTCGTCTCCGGGGCCAACGTCCTGACTTTC
D: TRBD2
V: TRBV18
size: NA
J: TRBJ2-6

CDR3: CAISETGGRVKTDTQYF
DNA: TGTGCCATCAGTGAAACGGGGGGCCGAGTTAAAACAGATACGCAGTATTTT
D: NA
V: TRBV10-3
size: NA
J: TRBJ2-3

CDR3: CASSPGLAGGPATDTQYF
DNA: TGTGCCAGCAGTCCGGGACTAGCGGGAGGGCCGGCCACAGATACGCAGTATTTT
D: TRBD2
V: TRBV6-6
size: NA
J: TRBJ2-3

CDR3: CASSGGQGRAGELFF
DNA: TGCGCCAGCAGCGGGGGACAGGGAAGGGCCGGGGAGCTGTTTTTT
D: TRBD1
V: TRBV5-1
size: NA
J: TRBJ2-2

CDR3: CASSLSGGHNEQFF
DNA: TGTGCCAGCAGCTTATCAGGGGGTCACAATGAGCAGTTCTTC
D: TRBD1
V: TRBV11-3
size: NA
J: TRBJ2-1

CDR3: CASSLGEVGEQYF
DNA: TGTGCCAGCAGCTTAGGTGAAGTGGGCGAGCAGTACTTC
D: NA
V: TRBV7-9
size: NA
J: TRBJ2-7

CDR3: CASSLAVSASTGELFF
DNA: TGCGCCAGCAGCTTGGCGGTTAGCGCTAGCACCGGGGAGCTGTTTTTT
D: NA
V: TRBV5-1
size: NA
J: TRBJ2-2

CDR3: CASSRGQYQPQHF
DNA: TGTGCCAGCTCACGTGGGCAGTATCAGCCCCAGCATTTT
D: NA
V: TRBV18
size: NA
J: TRBJ1-5